These 2 T cell receptor beta chains came from one sample sequenced in a study of T cell responses to AZD1222 COVID-19 vaccine. Repertoires were generated with immunoSEQ multiplex PCR, while TCRdb's copy carries only in-frame clones and drops some. The table records roughly 150,000 clones, 85% to 95% of them present only once. This specimen consisted of peripheral blood, obtained 28 days after the second AZD1222 dose. These receptors were obtained from an adult who received the AZD1222 COVID-19 vaccine.

The rearrangement joins TRBV9 to TRBJ1-5; D is uncertain. V shed 4 bases and J shed 4 bases, with 12 bases lying between them. The germline V gene encodes CDR1 SGDLS and CDR2 YYNGEE. The CDR3 runs to 14 residues. CDR3 nucleotides: TGTGCCAGCAGCTCTGAAGGGTTAAATCAGCCCCAGCATTTT. Its protein product is CASSSEGLNQPQHF.

The CDR3, as DNA: TGTGCCAGCAGTTGGGAGGGGGCAGGTGGCTACACCTTC. Protein: CASSWEGAGGYTF. The gene calls are TRBV6-5 and TRBJ1-2; 7 bases map to TRBD1. The length of the CDR3 is 13 residues. The germline V gene has CDR1 MNHEY and CDR2 SVGAGI. With 4 bases clipped from V and 7 bases from J, the junction kept 6 bases outside the gene matches.